What follows are 15 T cell receptor beta chains derived from one specimen sequenced in a study of memory CD4+ T cells and cytomegalovirus serostatus. Sequencing used immunoSEQ multiplex PCR; TCRdb keeps in-frame clones, though not all of them. The profile shows fewer than 90,000 clones, about 73% of them singletons. Single viable CD3+CD4+CD8-CD45RO+ cells were sorted as the memory CD4+ T cells. The sample comprised memory CD4+ T cells from blood. The receptors were gathered from an adult in good health and CMV-seropositive.

The chain links TRBV30 to TRBJ2-6, with D perhaps assigned TRBD1 or TRBD2 (7 bases each). V was clipped by 3 bases and J by 0 bases, with 18 bases between them. Germline CDR1 reads GTSNPN; CDR2 reads SVGIG (reference sequence). The CDR3 is made up of 18 amino acids. CDR3 sequence (DNA): TGTGCCTGGAGCGCGTGGGCAGGGGGGGGCTCTGGGGCCAACGTCCTGACTTTC. Its translation is CAWSAWAGGGSGANVLTF.

The chain has TRBV6-1 and TRBJ2-5; D remains unclear. Germline-derived CDR1 and CDR2 are MNHNS and SASEGT. The V end lost 1 base, the J end lost 4 bases, and 16 bases lay between the germline ends. This CDR3 has 16 amino acids. The DNA of the CDR3 is TGTGCCAGCAGTGAAGATTCCGGTATTAAGGGAGAGACCCAGTACTTC. The encoded protein is CASSEDSGIKGETQYF.

The gene calls are TRBV11-3 and TRBJ1-2, with a weak D call TRBD1 (6 bases). Germline assignment: CDR1 SGHNT and CDR2 YENEEA. Between the trimmed V and J ends, which lost 0 bases and 6 bases, there was a span of 14 bases. CDR3 size: 15 residues. The DNA for the CDR3 is TGTGCCAGCAGCTTAGATTATTCACAGGGAAATGGCTACACCTTC. It translates to CASSLDYSQGNGYTF.

This clone has just a few counts. The chain is built from TRBV20-1 and TRBJ1-1; no firm D call. The V and J ends lost 6 bases and 5 bases respectively, with 10 bases between them. The germline gives CDR1 DFQATT, CDR2 SNEGSKA (reference sequence). The CDR3 is 11 amino acids. This CDR3 is CSAARVTEAFF. CDR3 in DNA: TGCAGTGCGGCGAGGGTTACTGAAGCTTTCTTT.

The V call is TRBV15, the J call TRBJ2-7; 7 positions match TRBD2. CDR1 LNHNV and CDR2 YYDKDF come from the germline V gene (reference sequence). The CDR3 sequence is 13 residues long. With 5 bases clipped from V and 5 bases from J, the junction kept 6 bases outside the gene matches. The CDR3 DNA reads as TGTGCCACCAGCGAAGGGAGGGTCAACGAGCAGTACGTC. This gives the protein CATSEGRVNEQYV.

V usage is TRBV7-9 and J usage is TRBJ2-5, with TRBD1 identical over 7 bases. The CDR3 consists of 15 residues. Germline CDR1 reads SEHNR; CDR2 reads FQNEAQ (reference sequence). J gave up 3 bases and V 3 bases, and 7 bases lay outside the gene matches. This chain's CDR3 is CASSFEGGAKETQYF. CDR3 nucleotide sequence: TGTGCCAGCAGCTTCGAAGGGGGCGCGAAAGAGACCCAGTACTTC.

This clone was seen only once. The gene calls are TRBV6-1 and TRBJ1-4; D perhaps matches TRBD1 (6 bases). This CDR3 has 14 amino acids. The germline gives CDR1 MNHNS, CDR2 SASEGT. The V end was cut by 6 bases, the J end by 8 bases, with 16 bases between. This CDR3 is CASSPGGRVEKLFF. The DNA for the CDR3 is TGTGCCAGCAGCCCGGGGGGCAGGGTCGAAAAACTGTTTTTT.

The genes are TRBV5-1 and TRBJ1-4; D unclear. Per the germline V gene, CDR1 is SGHRS and CDR2 is YFSETQ. The CDR3 spans 13 residues. Trimming cost V 0 bases and J 5 bases, with 5 bases left between them. The CDR3 protein is CASSLVANEKLFF. The CDR3 DNA sequence: TGCGCCAGCAGCTTGGTCGCCAATGAAAAACTGTTTTTT.

The chain uses TRBV29-1 and TRBJ2-7; 11 positions match TRBD2. The germline CDR1 and CDR2 sequences are SQVTM and ANQGSEA. V gave up 7 bases and J gave up 2 bases; unmatched junction bases: 4. The CDR3 covers 13 residues. The CDR3 region has the DNA TGCAGCGCCCTTAGCGGGGGGGCCTACGAGCAGTACTTC. This codes for CSALSGGAYEQYF.

The gene calls are TRBV5-4 and TRBJ2-7; 11 nucleotides match TRBD2. With V trimmed by 0 bases and J by 6 bases, 2 bases remained unmatched. The length of the CDR3 is 14 residues. Per the germline V gene, CDR1 is SGHNT and CDR2 is YYREEE (reference sequence). CDR3 coding DNA: TGTGCCAGCAGCTTGGGCGGGACTAGCGGCGAGCAGTACGTC. Translating it yields CASSLGGTSGEQYV.

This chain links TRBV30 with TRBJ1-2; D is uncertain. The CDR3 has 12 residues. CDR1 is GTSNPN, CDR2 SVGIG, per germline (reference sequence). The ends were cut back, 0 bases at V and 5 bases at J, with 7 bases in the middle. The CDR3 sequence: CAWSVDLYGYTF. Here the CDR3 DNA reads TGTGCCTGGAGTGTTGATCTATATGGCTACACCTTC.

This clone was seen ten or more times. The V gene is TRBV28, the J gene TRBJ2-1, with unresolved D. CDR1 and CDR2 (germline): MDHEN, SYDVKM. With 8 bases removed from V and 6 bases from J, the gap between germline ends came to 17 bases. The CDR3 loop spans 14 amino acids. The CDR3 protein is CASSPRARGNEQFF. Here the CDR3 DNA reads TGTGCCAGCTCTCCCCGAGCTCGAGGCAATGAGCAGTTCTTC.

The chain recombines TRBV11-3 with TRBJ2-2, with TRBD2 matching over 8 bases. Looked up from germline, CDR1 is SGHNT and CDR2 is YENEEA. This CDR3 contains 15 residues. With V trimmed by 4 bases and J by 7 bases, 8 bases remained unmatched. For the CDR3, the DNA is TGTGCCAGCAGCTCCGGAGTTGCGGGGGGCGGGGAGCTGTTTTTT. Translation: CASSSGVAGGGELFF.

V gene TRBV5-1 combines with J gene TRBJ2-7; D is ambiguous. The germline CDR1 and CDR2 sequences are SGHRS and YFSETQ. CDR3 length equals 14 residues. The V and J ends lost 4 bases and 4 bases respectively, with 15 bases between them. CDR3 nucleotides: TGCGCCAGCAGCCCCGGACGTCCCAATTACGAGCAGTACGTC. It encodes CASSPGRPNYEQYV.

This sequence joins TRBV27 and TRBJ2-1; 11 bases fit TRBD2. Trimming removed 10 bases from V and 7 bases from J; junction bases left unmatched: 12. This CDR3 region has 15 residues. The germline V gene encodes CDR1 MNHEY and CDR2 SMNVEV (reference sequence). CDR3 nucleotide sequence: TGTGCCACTATCATAGCGGGAGGGCCATTGAATGAGCAGTTCTTC. This sequence encodes CATIIAGGPLNEQFF.